These 22 T cell receptor beta chains share one sample of origin, sequenced in a study of blood T cell repertoires in COVID-19. The protocol was immunoSEQ multiplex PCR, while the TCRdb copy is restricted to in-frame clones and leaves out a portion. The sample lists about 100,000 clones; roughly 78% were seen once. Sequencing was performed on peripheral blood. Receptors originate from a woman of 80 years or more with active or convalescent COVID-19.

V gene TRBV12-3 or TRBV12-4 combines with J gene TRBJ1-2; D is uncertain. Trimming pared 1 base from V and 4 bases from J, leaving 7 bases between. The CDR3 is 13 residues long. CDR3 bases: TGTGCCAGCAGTTTAGGTCCAGGCTATGGCTACACCTTC. Translating gives CASSLGPGYGYTF.

The V call is TRBV19, the J call TRBJ1-4; D uncertain. The germline V gene encodes CDR1 LNHDA and CDR2 SQIVND (reference sequence). Between the trimmed V and J ends, which lost 7 bases and 0 bases, there was a span of 12 bases. CDR3 length equals 15 residues. The CDR3 loop reads CASTTAGATNEKLFF. CDR3 DNA sequence: TGTGCCAGTACCACGGCGGGAGCAACTAATGAAAAACTGTTTTTT.

As for this clone: Sequence at one end of the junction differs from germline and may be a read error. The rearrangement uses TRBV5-1 and TRBJ2-1, with a tentative D call TRBD2 (5 bases). The length of the CDR3 is 14 residues. The germline CDR1 and CDR2 sequences are SGHRS and YFSETQ. Written as DNA, the CDR3 is TGTGCCAGCACCGTCAGCGGAGCCTACAATGAGCAGTTCTTC. This codes for CASTVSGAYNEQFF.

The chain recombines TRBV7-3 with TRBJ2-1, with D unclear. Germline CDR1 and CDR2: SGHTA and FQGTGA. There are 11 residues in the CDR3. Trimming removed 5 bases at V and 5 bases at J, with 4 bases between. CDR3 sequence reads: CASSDNNEQFF. In nucleotides, the CDR3 is TGTGCCAGCAGCGACAACAATGAGCAGTTCTTC.

The J gene is TRBJ1-3, the V gene TRBV5-4; D not resolved. CDR1 is SGHNT, CDR2 YYREEE, per germline (reference sequence). V lost 2 bases and J 6 bases, leaving 9 bases between the germline ends. The CDR3 loop spans 13 amino acids. The CDR3 loop is CASSFRRENTIYF. The CDR3 bases are TGTGCCAGCAGCTTCAGGAGGGAAAACACCATATATTTT.

The chain is built from TRBV2 and TRBJ1-5, with D maybe TRBD1 (6 bases). The CDR3 is 15 residues long. V was clipped by 5 bases and J by 5 bases, with 16 bases between them. The germline V gene has CDR1 SNHLY and CDR2 FYNNEI. CDR3 protein: CASSTDSGGDQPQHF. As DNA, the CDR3 is TGTGCCAGCAGTACGGATTCTGGGGGCGATCAGCCCCAGCATTTT.

The chain joins TRBV19 to TRBJ2-1, with a weak D call TRBD1 (6 bases). The germline V gene encodes CDR1 LNHDA and CDR2 SQIVND (reference sequence). This CDR3 region has 14 residues. V dropped 5 bases and J dropped 9 bases, with 17 bases sitting between them. The CDR3 bases are TGTGCCAGTAGTTTTTCGAGGGACAAAGGTGAGCAGTTCTTC. This gives the protein CASSFSRDKGEQFF.

The CDR3: CASSELEGGENYGYTF. The CDR3 DNA reads as TGTGCCAGCAGTGAACTTGAAGGCGGTGAGAACTATGGCTACACCTTC. The genes are TRBV2 and TRBJ1-2; D remains unclear. Germline V gene sequence: CDR1 SNHLY, CDR2 FYNNEI. Trimming removed 2 bases from V and 2 bases from J, with 15 bases in between. The CDR3 spans 16 residues.

This clone has more than one count but fewer than ten. CDR3 nucleotide sequence: TGCAGCGTTGAAGATCTTGAGCGGGAGGGAACCGGGGAGCTGTTTTTT. Residues: CSVEDLEREGTGELFF. This chain joins TRBV29-1 and TRBJ2-2, with 10 positions matching TRBD2. The J segment lost 5 bases and the V segment lost 0 bases, leaving 6 bases of the junction unmatched. Germline V CDR1 and CDR2: SQVTM, ANQGSEA. The CDR3 consists of 16 residues.

This clone was detected only once. The V and J genes are TRBV7-9 and TRBJ1-1, with D maybe TRBD1 (5 bases). The germline V gene has CDR1 SEHNR and CDR2 FQNEAQ (reference sequence). The V end was cut by 2 bases, the J end by 4 bases, with 8 bases between. The CDR3 sequence is 13 residues long. CDR3 in amino acids: CASSLSGVTEAFF. DNA of the CDR3: TGTGCCAGCAGCTTATCGGGGGTCACTGAAGCTTTCTTT. Variable domain in full (rest from reference TRBV7-9 and TRBJ1-1): DTGVSQNPRHKITKRGQNVTFRCDPISEHNRLYWYRQTLGQGPEFLTYFQNEAQLEKSRLLSDRFSAERPKGSFSTLEIQRTEQGDSAMYLCASSLSGVTEAFFGQGTRLTVV.

V and J are TRBV6-5 and TRBJ1-2; perhaps TRBD1 as D (5 bases). This CDR3 has 13 residues. The V end lost 2 bases, the J end lost 5 bases, and 9 bases lay between the germline ends. Germline V gene lookup returns CDR1 MNHEY and CDR2 SVGAGI. The CDR3 spells CASSYRQRYGYTF. In DNA form, the CDR3 reads TGTGCCAGCAGTTACCGACAGCGTTATGGCTACACCTTC.

This CDR3 is CATSRGHRGLGHDEQFF. CDR3 nucleotides: TGTGCCACCAGCAGAGGGCATCGGGGACTAGGTCACGATGAGCAGTTCTTC. The chain uses TRBV15 and TRBJ2-1; TRBD2 aligns across 8 bases. This CDR3 is 17 amino acids long. Trimming at V came to 1 base and at J to 8 bases, leaving 13 bases not matched to a gene. The germline V gene encodes CDR1 LNHNV and CDR2 YYDKDF (reference sequence). The full variable domain, completed using reference TRBV15 and TRBJ2-1, is DAMVIQNPRYQVTQFGKPVTLSCSQTLNHNVMYWYQQKSSQAPKLLFHYYDKDFNNEADTPDNFQSRRPNTSFCFLDIRSPGLGDTAMYLCATSRGHRGLGHDEQFFGPGTRLTVL.

J is TRBJ2-4 and V is TRBV5-1; maybe TRBD1 (6 bases). CDR3 length: 15 amino acids. Per the germline V gene, CDR1 is SGHRS and CDR2 is YFSETQ. The V end lost 5 bases, the J end lost 4 bases, and 16 bases lay between the germline ends. The CDR3 nucleotides are TGCGCCAGCAGTTACAGGGACACCATAAAAAACATTCAGTACTTC. It yields the protein CASSYRDTIKNIQYF.

Only one count was recorded for this clone. The chain recombines TRBV3-1 (or the pseudogene TRBV3-2) with TRBJ2-3; 8 bases line up with TRBD2. CDR3 length: 15 amino acids. V trimming: 3 bases; J trimming: 4 bases; junction bases outside the gene matches: 6. CDR1 is LGHDT, CDR2 YNNKEL, per germline (reference sequence). The CDR3 loop reads CASSHKTSEPDTQYF. In nucleotides, the CDR3 is TGTGCCAGCAGCCATAAGACTAGCGAGCCAGATACGCAGTATTTT.

V is TRBV27 and J is TRBJ2-1; the D is unclear. CDR1 MNHEY and CDR2 SMNVEV come from the germline V gene (reference sequence). The CDR3 runs 17 residues. Trimming cost V 5 bases and J 0 bases, with 17 bases left between them. In DNA, the CDR3 is TGTGCCAGCAGTGTCCTTCGCGTCGTGAGCTCCTACAATGAGCAGTTCTTC. As protein: CASSVLRVVSSYNEQFF.

V gene TRBV7-3 combines with J gene TRBJ2-1; the D is unclear. CDR1 SGHTA and CDR2 FQGTGA come from the germline V gene. This CDR3 region has 17 residues. Trimming took off 1 base at V and 0 bases at J, with 13 bases between the two ends. This CDR3 reads CASSLNPPISSYNEQFF. CDR3 DNA: TGTGCCAGCAGCTTAAACCCTCCGATTAGCTCCTACAATGAGCAGTTCTTC. Full variable domain (remainder filled in from reference TRBV7-3 and TRBJ2-1): GAGVSQTPSNKVTEKGKYVELRCDPISGHTALYWYRQSLGQGPEFLIYFQGTGAADDSGLPNDRFFAVRPEGSVSTLKIQRTERGDSAVYLCASSLNPPISSYNEQFFGPGTRLTVL.

This rearrangement joins TRBV14 to TRBJ1-1, with D unclear. V shed 1 base and J shed 11 bases, with 8 bases lying between them. The CDR3 sequence is 11 residues long. Germline V gene data show CDR1 as SGHDN and CDR2 as FVKESK. In DNA, the CDR3 is TGTGCCAGCAGCCAAGCGGGGAGGGCTTTCTTT. Translation: CASSQAGRAFF.

The chain recombines TRBV11-2 with TRBJ1-1; D call uncertain. The V end lost 1 base, the J end lost 0 bases, and 6 bases lay between the germline ends. This CDR3 is 14 amino acids long. Per germline, CDR1 SGHAT and CDR2 FQNNGV. CDR3 sequence (DNA): TGTGCCAGCAGCTTAGGTAGAATGAACACTGAAGCTTTCTTT. Amino acid sequence: CASSLGRMNTEAFF.

This clone was seen only once. This chain uses TRBV18 with TRBJ1-4; 7 bases match TRBD1. Germline lookup yields CDR1 KGHSH and CDR2 LQKENI. J lost 7 bases, V lost 2 bases, and 7 bases had no gene match. The CDR3 has 15 residues. CDR3 in amino acids: CASSPETGLSEKLFF. CDR3 sequence (DNA): TGTGCCAGCTCACCAGAGACAGGGTTGAGTGAAAAACTGTTTTTT. The full variable domain, its missing parts supplied by reference TRBV18 and TRBJ1-4, is NAGVMQNPRHLVRRRGQEARLRCSPMKGHSHVYWYRQLPEEGLKFMVYLQKENIIDESGMPKERFSAEFPKEGPSILRIQQVVRGDSAAYFCASSPETGLSEKLFFGSGTQLSVL.

V is TRBV7-2 and J is TRBJ2-2; tentatively, D is TRBD1 (6 bases). CDR3 length equals 16 residues. CDR1 SGHTA and CDR2 FQGNSA come from the germline V gene. Trimming removed 4 bases from V and 4 bases from J, with 16 bases in between. The CDR3 DNA reads TGTGCCAGCAGCTCCTCCCACAGGGTGAGCACCGGGGAGCTGTTTTTT. It yields the protein CASSSSHRVSTGELFF.

This clone has a count of ten or more. The genes are TRBV5-4 and TRBJ1-6, with 11 bases lining up with TRBD1. The germline V gene encodes CDR1 SGHNT and CDR2 YYREEE (reference sequence). V lost 5 bases to trimming and J lost 9 bases; unmatched junction nucleotides: 4. This CDR3 region has 14 residues. In nucleotides, the CDR3 is TGTGCCAGCAGAACCGGGACAGGGGGTTCACCCCTCCACTTT. Protein sequence: CASRTGTGGSPLHF.

The CDR3 protein is CASSDQRAQETQYF. CDR3 nucleotide sequence: TGTGCCAGCAGTGATCAGCGGGCCCAAGAGACCCAGTACTTC. The V call is TRBV2, the J call TRBJ2-5; a weak D match, TRBD2 (6 bases). Germline CDR1 reads SNHLY; CDR2 reads FYNNEI. The CDR3 has 14 residues. With 3 bases removed from V and 1 base from J, the gap between germline ends came to 9 bases.